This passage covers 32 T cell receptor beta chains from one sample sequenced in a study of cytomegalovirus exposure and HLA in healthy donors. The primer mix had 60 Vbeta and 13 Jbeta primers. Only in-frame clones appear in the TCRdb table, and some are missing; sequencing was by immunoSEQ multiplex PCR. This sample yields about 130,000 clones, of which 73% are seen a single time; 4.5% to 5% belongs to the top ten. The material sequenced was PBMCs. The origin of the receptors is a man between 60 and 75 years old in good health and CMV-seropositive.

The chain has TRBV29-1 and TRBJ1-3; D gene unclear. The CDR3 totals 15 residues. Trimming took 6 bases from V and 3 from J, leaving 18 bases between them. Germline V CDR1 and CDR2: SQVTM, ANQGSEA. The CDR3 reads CSVRGTDGGGNTIYF. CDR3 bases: TGCAGCGTCCGGGGAACAGACGGCGGTGGAAACACCATATATTTT.

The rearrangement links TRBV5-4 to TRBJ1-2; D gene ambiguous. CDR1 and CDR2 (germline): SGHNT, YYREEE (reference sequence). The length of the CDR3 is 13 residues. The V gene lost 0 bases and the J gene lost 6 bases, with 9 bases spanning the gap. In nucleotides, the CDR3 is TGTGCCAGCAGCTTGGTTGCGGGCAATGGCTACACCTTC. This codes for CASSLVAGNGYTF.

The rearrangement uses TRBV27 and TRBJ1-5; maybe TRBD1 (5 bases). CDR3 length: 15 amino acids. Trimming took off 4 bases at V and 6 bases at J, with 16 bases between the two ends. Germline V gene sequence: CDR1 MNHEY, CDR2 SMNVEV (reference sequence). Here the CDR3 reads CASSSSDGGGQPQHF. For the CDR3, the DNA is TGTGCCAGCAGTTCCTCGGACGGGGGTGGTCAGCCCCAGCATTTT.

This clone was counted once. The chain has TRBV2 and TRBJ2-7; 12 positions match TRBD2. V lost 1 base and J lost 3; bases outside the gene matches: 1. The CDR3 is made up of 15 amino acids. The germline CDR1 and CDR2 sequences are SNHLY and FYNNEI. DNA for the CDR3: TGTGCCAGCAGTGAAGGACTAGCGGGGGTCTACGAGCAGTACTTC. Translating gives CASSEGLAGVYEQYF.

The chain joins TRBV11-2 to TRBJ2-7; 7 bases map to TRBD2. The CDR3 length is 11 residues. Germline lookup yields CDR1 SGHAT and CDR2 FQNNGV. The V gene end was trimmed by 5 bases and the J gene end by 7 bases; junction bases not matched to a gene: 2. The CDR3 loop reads CASSIGREQYF. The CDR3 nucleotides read TGTGCCAGCAGCATCGGGAGGGAGCAGTACTTC.

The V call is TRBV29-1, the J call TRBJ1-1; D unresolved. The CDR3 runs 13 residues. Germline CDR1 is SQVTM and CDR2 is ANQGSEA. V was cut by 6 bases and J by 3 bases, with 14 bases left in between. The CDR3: CSVLHTAYTEAFF. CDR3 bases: TGCAGCGTGTTACACACAGCTTACACTGAAGCTTTCTTT.

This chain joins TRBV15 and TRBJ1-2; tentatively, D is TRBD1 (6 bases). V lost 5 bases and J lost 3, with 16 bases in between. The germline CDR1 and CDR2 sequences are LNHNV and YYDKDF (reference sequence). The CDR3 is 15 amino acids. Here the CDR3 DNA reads TGTGCCACCAGCCAAAATACAGGGACCCACTATGGCTACACCTTC. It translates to CATSQNTGTHYGYTF.

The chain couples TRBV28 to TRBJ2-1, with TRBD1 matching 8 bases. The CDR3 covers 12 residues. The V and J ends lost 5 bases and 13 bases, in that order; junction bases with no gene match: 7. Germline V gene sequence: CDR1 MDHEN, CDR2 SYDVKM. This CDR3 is CASSKDRETQFF. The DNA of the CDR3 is TGTGCCAGCAGTAAGGACAGGGAAACTCAGTTCTTC.

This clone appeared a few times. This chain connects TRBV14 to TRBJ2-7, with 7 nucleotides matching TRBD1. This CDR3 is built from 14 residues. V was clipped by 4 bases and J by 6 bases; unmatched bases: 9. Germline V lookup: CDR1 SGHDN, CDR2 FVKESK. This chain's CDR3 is CASSLDREIAEQYF. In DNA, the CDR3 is TGTGCCAGCAGCCTCGACAGGGAGATCGCCGAGCAGTACTTC.

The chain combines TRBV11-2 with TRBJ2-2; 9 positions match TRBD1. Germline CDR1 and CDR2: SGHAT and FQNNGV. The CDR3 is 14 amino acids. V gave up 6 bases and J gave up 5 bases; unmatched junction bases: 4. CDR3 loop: CASRRQGETGELFF. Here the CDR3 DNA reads TGTGCCAGCAGACGACAGGGGGAAACCGGGGAGCTGTTTTTT.

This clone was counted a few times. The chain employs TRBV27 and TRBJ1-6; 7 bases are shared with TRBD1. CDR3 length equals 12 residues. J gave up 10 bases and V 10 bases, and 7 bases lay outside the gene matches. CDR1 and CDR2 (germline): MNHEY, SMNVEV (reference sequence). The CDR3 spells CATRGGRSPLHF. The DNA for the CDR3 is TGTGCCACCAGAGGGGGCCGGTCACCCCTCCACTTT.

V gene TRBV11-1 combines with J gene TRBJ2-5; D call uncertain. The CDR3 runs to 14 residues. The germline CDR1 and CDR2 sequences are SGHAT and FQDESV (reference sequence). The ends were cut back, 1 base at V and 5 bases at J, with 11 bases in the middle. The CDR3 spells CASSLGRLGETQYF. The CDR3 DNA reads TGTGCCAGCAGCTTAGGGCGCCTCGGGGAGACCCAGTACTTC. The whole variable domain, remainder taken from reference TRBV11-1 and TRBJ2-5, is EAEVAQSPRYKITEKSQAVAFWCDPISGHATLYWYRQILGQGPELLVQFQDESVVDDSQLPKDRFSAERLKGVDSTLKIQPAELGDSAMYLCASSLGRLGETQYFGPGTRLLVL.

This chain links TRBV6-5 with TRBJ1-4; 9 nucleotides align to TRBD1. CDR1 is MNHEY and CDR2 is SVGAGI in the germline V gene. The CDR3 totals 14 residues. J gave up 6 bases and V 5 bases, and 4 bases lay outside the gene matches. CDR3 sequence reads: CASSRGQGYEKLFF. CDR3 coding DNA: TGTGCCAGCAGTCGGGGACAGGGCTATGAAAAACTGTTTTTT.

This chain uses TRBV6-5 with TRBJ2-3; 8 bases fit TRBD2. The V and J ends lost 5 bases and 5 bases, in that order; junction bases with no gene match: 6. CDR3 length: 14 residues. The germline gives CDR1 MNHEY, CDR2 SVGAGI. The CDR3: CASSPISGEDTQYF. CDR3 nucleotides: TGTGCCAGCAGTCCTATTAGCGGGGAAGATACGCAGTATTTT.

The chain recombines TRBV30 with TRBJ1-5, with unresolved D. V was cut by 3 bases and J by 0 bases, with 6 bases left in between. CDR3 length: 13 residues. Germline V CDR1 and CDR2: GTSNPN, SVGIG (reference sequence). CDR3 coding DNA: TGTGCCTGGAGCGGGAATAGCAATCAGCCCCAGCATTTT. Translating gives CAWSGNSNQPQHF.

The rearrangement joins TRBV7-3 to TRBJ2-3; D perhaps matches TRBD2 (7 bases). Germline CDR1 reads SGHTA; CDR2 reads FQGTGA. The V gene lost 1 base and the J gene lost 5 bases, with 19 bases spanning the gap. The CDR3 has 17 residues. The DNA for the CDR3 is TGTGCCAGCAGCTTAAGTGGTGGTGGGGGGGGCGTAGATACGCAGTATTTT. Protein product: CASSLSGGGGGVDTQYF.

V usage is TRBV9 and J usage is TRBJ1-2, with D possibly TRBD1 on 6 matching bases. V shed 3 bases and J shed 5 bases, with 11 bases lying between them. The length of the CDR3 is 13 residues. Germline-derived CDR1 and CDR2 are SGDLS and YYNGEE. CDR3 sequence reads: CASSGTAKYGYTF. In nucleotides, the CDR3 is TGTGCCAGCAGCGGGACAGCGAAATATGGCTACACCTTC.

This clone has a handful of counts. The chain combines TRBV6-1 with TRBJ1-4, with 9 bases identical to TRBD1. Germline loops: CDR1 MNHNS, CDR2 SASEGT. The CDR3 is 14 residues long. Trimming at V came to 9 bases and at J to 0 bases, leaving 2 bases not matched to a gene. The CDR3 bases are TGTGCCAGTCGGACAGGGGCAACTAATGAAAAACTGTTTTTT. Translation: CASRTGATNEKLFF.

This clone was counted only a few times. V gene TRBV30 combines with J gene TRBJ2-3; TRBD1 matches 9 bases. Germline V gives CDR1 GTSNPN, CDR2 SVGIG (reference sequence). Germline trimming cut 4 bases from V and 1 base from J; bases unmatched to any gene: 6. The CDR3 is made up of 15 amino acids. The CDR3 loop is CAWKRDRARTDTQYF. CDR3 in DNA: TGTGCCTGGAAAAGGGACAGGGCGCGCACAGATACGCAGTATTTT.

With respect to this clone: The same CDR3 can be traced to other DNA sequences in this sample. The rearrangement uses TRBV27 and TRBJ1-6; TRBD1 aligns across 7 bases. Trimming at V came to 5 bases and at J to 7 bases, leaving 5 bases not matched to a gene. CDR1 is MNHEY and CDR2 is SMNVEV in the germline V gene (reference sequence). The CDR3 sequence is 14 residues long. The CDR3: CASSQRQGNSPLHF. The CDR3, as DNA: TGTGCCAGCAGTCAACGACAGGGAAATTCACCCCTCCACTTT.

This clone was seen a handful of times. The CDR3 loop reads CASSSEGASPLHF. CDR3 DNA: TGCGCCAGCAGCTCCGAGGGAGCCTCACCCCTCCACTTT. The J gene is TRBJ1-6, the V gene TRBV5-1, with D unresolved. Germline lookup yields CDR1 SGHRS and CDR2 YFSETQ. V shed 3 bases and J shed 10 bases, with 11 bases lying between them. The CDR3 length is 13 residues.

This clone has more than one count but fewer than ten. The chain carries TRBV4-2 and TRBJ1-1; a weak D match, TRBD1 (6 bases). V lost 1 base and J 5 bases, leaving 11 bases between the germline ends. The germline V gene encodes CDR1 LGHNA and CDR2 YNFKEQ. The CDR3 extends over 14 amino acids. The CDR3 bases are TGTGCCAGCAGCCAAGGTCCGAGGGGGACTGAAGCTTTCTTT. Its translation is CASSQGPRGTEAFF.

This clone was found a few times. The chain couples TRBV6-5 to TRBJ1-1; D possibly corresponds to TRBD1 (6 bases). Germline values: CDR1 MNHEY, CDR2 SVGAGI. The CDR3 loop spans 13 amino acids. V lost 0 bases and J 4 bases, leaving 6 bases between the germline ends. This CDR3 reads CASSYSTGTEAFF. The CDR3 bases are TGTGCCAGCAGTTACTCGACAGGCACTGAAGCTTTCTTT.

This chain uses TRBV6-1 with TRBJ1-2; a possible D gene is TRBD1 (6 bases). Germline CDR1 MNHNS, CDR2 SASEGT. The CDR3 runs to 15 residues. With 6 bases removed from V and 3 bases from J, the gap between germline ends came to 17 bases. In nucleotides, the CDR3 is TGTGCCAGCAGCCCATCGGGTACAGGGCACTATGGCTACACCTTC. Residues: CASSPSGTGHYGYTF.

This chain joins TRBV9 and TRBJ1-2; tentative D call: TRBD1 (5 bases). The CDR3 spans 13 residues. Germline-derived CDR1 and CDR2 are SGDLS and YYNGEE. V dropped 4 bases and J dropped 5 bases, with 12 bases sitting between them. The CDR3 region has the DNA TGTGCCAGCAGCACAGATAGGGGATATGGCTACACCTTC. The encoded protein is CASSTDRGYGYTF.

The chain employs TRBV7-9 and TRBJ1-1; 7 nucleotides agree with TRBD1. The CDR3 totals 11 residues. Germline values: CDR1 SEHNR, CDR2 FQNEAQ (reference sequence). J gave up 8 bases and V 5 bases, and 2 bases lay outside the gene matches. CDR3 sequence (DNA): TGTGCCAGCAGCCCAGGGGGGGAAGCTTTCTTT. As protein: CASSPGGEAFF. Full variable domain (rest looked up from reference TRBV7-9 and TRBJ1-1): DTGVSQNPRHKITKRGQNVTFRCDPISEHNRLYWYRQTLGQGPEFLTYFQNEAQLEKSRLLSDRFSAERPKGSFSTLEIQRTEQGDSAMYLCASSPGGEAFFGQGTRLTVV.

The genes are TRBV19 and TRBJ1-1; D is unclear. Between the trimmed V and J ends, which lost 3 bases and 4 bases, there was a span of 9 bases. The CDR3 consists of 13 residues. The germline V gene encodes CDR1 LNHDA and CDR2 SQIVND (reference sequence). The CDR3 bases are TGTGCCAGTAGTATGAGAGGTCCCACTGAAGCTTTCTTT. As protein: CASSMRGPTEAFF.

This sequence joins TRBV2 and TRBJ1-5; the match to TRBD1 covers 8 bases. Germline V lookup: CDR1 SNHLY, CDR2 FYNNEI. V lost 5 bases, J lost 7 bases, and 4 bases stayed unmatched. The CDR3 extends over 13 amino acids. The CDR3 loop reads CASSRDRGQPQHF. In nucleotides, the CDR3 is TGTGCCAGCAGTCGAGACAGGGGCCAGCCCCAGCATTTT.

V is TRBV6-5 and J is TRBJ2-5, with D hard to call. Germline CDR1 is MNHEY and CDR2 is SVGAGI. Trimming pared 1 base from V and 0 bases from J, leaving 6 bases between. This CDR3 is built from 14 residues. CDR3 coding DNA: TGTGCCAGCAGTTACTTCCCAGACCAAGAGACCCAGTACTTC. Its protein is CASSYFPDQETQYF.

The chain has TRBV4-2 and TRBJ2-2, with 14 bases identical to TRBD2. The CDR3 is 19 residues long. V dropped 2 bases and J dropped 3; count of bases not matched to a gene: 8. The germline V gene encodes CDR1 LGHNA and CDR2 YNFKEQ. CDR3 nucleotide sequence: TGTGCCAGCAGCCAACACAGGACTAGCGGGGGGTTGGACACCGGGGAGCTGTTTTTT. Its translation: CASSQHRTSGGLDTGELFF.

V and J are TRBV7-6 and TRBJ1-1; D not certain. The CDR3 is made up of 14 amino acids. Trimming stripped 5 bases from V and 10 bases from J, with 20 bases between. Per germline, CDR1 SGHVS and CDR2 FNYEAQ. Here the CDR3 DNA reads TGTGCCAGCAGCCCCCCCGGGGAAGCACTCGGAGCTTTCTTT. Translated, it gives CASSPPGEALGAFF.

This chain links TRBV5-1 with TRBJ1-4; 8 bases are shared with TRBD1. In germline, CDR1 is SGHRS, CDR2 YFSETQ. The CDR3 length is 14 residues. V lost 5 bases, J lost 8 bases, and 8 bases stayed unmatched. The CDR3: CASRPQGAREKLFF. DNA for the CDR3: TGCGCCAGCAGACCTCAGGGGGCGCGGGAAAAACTGTTTTTT.